This T cell receptor (beta chain) was found in a study of early T cells in non-severe SARS-CoV-2 infection. Looking at the study overall: Chains were unpaired, as sequencing was done on bulk RNA from unsorted whole blood. Findings and limits, study-wide: VDJdb matching skewed toward anti-spike CD8 responses, missing private and CD4 specificities.

Individually, cDNA molecules had unique molecular identifiers attached to them. Each CDR3 protein gets one entry after TCRdb re-called the 5' RACE reads with MiXCR. The sample contains approximately 98,000 distinct CDR3 sequences, 9.5% to 13% of which appear only once. Trimming took off 10 bases at V and 2 bases at J, with 14 bases between the two ends. This CDR3 has 13 amino acids. The germline V gene encodes CDR1 MDHEN and CDR2 SYDVKM. Of note for this clonotype: Its antigen is undetermined.

The sequence derives from an adult who was a healthcare worker with PCR-confirmed SARS-CoV-2 infection or an uninfected control (not recorded which). The sequencing sample was made of whole blood. The chain has TRBV28 and TRBJ1-1; unclear D gene. CDR3: CAIKGGSNTEAFF. CDR3 coding DNA: TGTGCCATCAAGGGAGGGAGCAACACTGAAGCTTTCTTT.